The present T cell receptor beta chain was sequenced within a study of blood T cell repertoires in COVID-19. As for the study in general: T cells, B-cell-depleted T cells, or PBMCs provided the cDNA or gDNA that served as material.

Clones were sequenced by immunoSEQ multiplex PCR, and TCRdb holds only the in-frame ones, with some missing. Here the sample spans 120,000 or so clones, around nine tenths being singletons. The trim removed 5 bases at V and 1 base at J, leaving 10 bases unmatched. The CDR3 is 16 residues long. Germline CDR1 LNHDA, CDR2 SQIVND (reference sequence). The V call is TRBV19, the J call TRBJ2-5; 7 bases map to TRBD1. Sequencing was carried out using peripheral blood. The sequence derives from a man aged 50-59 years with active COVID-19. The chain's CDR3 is CASSLGDSRFQETQYF. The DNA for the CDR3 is TGTGCCAGTAGTCTCGGGGACAGCAGATTCCAAGAGACCCAGTACTTC.